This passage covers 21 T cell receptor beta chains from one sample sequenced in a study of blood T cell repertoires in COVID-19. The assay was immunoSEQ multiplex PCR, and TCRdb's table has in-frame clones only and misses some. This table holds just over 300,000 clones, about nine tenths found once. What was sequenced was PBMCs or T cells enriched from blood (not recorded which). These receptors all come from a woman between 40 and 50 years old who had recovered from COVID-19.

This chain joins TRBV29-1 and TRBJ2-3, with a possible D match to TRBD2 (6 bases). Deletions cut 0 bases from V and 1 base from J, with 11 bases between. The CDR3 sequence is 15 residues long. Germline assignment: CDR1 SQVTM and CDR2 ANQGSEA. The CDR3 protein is CSVEESGWGTDTQYF. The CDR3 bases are TGCAGCGTTGAAGAGAGCGGGTGGGGCACAGATACGCAGTATTTT.

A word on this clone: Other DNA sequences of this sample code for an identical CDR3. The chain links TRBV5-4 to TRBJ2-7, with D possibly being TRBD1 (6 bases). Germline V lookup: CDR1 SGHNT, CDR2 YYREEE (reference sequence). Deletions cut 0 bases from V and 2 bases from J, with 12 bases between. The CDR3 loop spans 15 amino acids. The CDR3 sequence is CASSLEGTGTYEQYF. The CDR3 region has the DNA TGTGCCAGCAGCTTGGAAGGTACAGGGACCTACGAGCAGTACTTC.

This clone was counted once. The CDR3 bases are TGTGCCAGCAGCCCTCGCCAGGGCCCATGGTACGAGCAGTACTTC. Translation gives CASSPRQGPWYEQYF. V is TRBV3-1 (or the pseudogene TRBV3-2) and J is TRBJ2-7, with a weak D call TRBD1 (5 bases). CDR3 length equals 15 residues. V was shortened by 4 bases and J by 4 bases, with 17 bases between the two germline ends. The germline V gene encodes CDR1 LGHDT and CDR2 YNNKEL (reference sequence).

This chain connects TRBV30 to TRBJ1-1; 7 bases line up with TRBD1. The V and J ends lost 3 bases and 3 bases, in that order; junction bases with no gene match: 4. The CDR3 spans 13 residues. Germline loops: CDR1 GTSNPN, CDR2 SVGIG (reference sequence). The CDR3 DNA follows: TGTGCCTGGAGGACAGGGAAAGACACTGAAGCTTTCTTT. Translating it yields CAWRTGKDTEAFF.

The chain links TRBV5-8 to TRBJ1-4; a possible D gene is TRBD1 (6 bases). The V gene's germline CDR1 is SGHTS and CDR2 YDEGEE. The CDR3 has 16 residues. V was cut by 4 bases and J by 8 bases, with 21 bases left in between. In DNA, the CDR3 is TGTGCCAGCAGCCGGTGGGGTCCAGGGGCCGGGGAAAAACTGTTTTTT. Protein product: CASSRWGPGAGEKLFF.

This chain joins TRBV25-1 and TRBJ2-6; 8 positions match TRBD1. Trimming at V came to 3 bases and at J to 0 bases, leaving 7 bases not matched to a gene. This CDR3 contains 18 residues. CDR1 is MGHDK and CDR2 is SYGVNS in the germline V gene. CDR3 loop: CASSDPGRGLSGANVLTF. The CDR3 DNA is TGTGCCAGCAGTGATCCCGGCAGGGGGCTCTCTGGGGCCAACGTCCTGACTTTC.

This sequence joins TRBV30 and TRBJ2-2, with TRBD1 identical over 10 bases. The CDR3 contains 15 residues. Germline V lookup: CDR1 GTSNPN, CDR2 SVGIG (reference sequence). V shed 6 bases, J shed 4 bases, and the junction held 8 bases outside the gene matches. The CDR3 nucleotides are TGTGCCTGCCGGGACAGGGGCGCGGGCACCGGGGAGCTGTTTTTT. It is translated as CACRDRGAGTGELFF.

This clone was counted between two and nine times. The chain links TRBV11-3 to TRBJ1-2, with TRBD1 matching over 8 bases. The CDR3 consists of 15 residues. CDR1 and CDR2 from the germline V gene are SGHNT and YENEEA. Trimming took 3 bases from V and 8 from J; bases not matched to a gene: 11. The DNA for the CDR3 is TGTGCCAGCAGCTTTAGCGCGACAGGGGCGGCAGGCTACACCTTC. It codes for CASSFSATGAAGYTF.

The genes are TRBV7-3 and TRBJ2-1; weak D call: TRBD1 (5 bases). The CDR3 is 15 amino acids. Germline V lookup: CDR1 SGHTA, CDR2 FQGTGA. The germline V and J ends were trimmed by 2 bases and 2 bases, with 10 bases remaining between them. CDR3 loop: CASSLQQVPYNEQFF. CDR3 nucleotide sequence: TGTGCCAGCAGCTTACAACAGGTACCCTACAATGAGCAGTTCTTC.

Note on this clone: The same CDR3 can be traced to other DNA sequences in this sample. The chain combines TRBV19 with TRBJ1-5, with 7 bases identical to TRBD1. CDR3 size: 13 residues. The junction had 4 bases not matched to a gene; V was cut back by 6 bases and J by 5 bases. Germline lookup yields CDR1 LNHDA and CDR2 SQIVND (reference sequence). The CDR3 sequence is CASSTQGDQPQHF. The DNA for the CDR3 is TGTGCCAGTAGCACTCAGGGGGATCAGCCCCAGCATTTT.

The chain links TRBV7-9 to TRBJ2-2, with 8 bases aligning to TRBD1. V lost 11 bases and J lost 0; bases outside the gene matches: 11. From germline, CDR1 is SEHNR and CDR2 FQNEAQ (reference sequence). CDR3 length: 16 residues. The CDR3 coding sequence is TGTGCCCCCGGGACAGGTGATTCCGCGAACACCGGGGAGCTGTTTTTT. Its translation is CAPGTGDSANTGELFF. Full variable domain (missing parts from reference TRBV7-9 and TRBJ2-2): DTGVSQNPRHKITKRGQNVTFRCDPISEHNRLYWYRQTLGQGPEFLTYFQNEAQLEKSRLLSDRFSAERPKGSFSTLEIQRTEQGDSAMYLCAPGTGDSANTGELFFGEGSRLTVL.

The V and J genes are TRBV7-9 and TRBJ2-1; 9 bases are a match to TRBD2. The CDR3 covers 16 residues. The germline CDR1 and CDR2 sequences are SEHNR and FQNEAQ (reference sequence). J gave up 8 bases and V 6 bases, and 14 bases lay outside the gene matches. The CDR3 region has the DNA TGTGCCAGCAGTTTGCGGTTTAGCGGGAGTCTGGATGAGCAGTTCTTC. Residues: CASSLRFSGSLDEQFF.

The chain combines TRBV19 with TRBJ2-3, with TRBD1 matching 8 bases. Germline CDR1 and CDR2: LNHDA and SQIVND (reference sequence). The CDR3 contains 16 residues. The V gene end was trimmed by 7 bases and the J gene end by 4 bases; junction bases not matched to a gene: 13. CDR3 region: CASTNRQGSWADTQYF. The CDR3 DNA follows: TGTGCCAGTACCAATCGACAGGGGAGTTGGGCAGATACGCAGTATTTT.

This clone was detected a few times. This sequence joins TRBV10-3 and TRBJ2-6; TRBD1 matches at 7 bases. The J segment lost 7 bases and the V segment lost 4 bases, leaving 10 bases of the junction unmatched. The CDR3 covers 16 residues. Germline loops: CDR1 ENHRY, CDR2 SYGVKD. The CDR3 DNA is TGTGCCATCAGTGCCTCGGGACAGTATGAAGCCAACGTCCTGACTTTC. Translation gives CAISASGQYEANVLTF.

The CDR3 sequence: CASSDRGVDEQYF. The CDR3 coding sequence is TGTGCCAGCAGTGACAGGGGGGTCGACGAGCAGTACTTC. J is TRBJ2-7 and V is TRBV25-1; possible D gene TRBD1, 7 bases. Per germline, CDR1 MGHDK and CDR2 SYGVNS. V lost 3 bases, J lost 5 bases, and 11 bases lay in between. CDR3 size: 13 residues.

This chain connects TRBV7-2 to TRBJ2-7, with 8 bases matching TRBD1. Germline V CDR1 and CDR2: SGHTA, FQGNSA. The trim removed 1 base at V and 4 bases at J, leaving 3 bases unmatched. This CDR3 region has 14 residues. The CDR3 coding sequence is TGTGCCAGCAGCTTAGGACAGGGGTGGTACGAGCAGTACTTC. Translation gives CASSLGQGWYEQYF.

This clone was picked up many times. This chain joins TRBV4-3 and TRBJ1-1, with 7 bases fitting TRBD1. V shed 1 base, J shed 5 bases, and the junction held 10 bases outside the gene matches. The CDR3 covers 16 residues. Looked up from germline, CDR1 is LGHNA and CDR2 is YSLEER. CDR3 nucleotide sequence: TGCGCCAGCAGCCAAGCCTCGCAGGGGGTTGGGACTGAAGCTTTCTTT. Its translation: CASSQASQGVGTEAFF.

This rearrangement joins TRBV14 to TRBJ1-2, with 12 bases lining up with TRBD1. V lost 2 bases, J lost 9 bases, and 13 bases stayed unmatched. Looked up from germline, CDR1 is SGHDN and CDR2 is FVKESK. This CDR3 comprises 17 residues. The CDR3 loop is CASSQRGRDRGRGSYTF. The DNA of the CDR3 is TGTGCCAGCAGCCAAAGAGGCCGGGACAGGGGGCGCGGGAGCTACACCTTC. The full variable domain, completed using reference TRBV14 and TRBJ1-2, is EAGVTQFPSHSVIEKGQTVTLRCDPISGHDNLYWYRRVMGKEIKFLLHFVKESKQDESGMPNNRFLAERTGGTYSTLKVQPAELEDSGVYFCASSQRGRDRGRGSYTFGSGTRLTVV.

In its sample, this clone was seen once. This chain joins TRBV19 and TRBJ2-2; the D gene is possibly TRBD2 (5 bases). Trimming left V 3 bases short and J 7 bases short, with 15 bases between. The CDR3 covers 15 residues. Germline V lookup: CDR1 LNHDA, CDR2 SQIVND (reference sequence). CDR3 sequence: CASSIGLAAYGELFF. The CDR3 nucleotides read TGTGCCAGTAGTATTGGGCTAGCTGCCTACGGGGAGCTGTTTTTT.

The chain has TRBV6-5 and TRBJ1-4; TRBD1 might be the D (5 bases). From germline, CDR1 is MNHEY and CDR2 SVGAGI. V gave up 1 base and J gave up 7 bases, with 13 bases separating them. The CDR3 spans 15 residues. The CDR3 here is CASSYFTGTSEKLFF. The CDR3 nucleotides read TGTGCCAGCAGTTACTTCACCGGGACTTCTGAAAAACTGTTTTTT.

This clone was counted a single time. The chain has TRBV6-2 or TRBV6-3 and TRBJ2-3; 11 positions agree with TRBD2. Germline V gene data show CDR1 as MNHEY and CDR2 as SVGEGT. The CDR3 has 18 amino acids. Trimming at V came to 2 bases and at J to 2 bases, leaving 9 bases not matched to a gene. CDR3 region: CASSYLRQLAGDTDTQYF. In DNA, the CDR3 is TGTGCCAGCAGTTACCTACGCCAACTAGCGGGGGACACAGATACGCAGTATTTT.